This paragraph covers one T cell receptor beta chain sequence. The data originate from a study of blood T cell repertoires in COVID-19. Study details: The United States, Italy and Spain provided the acute and convalescent COVID-19 samples.

As processed by the authors: Reference gene primer amplification yielded estimated nucleated cell counts. Assay: immunoSEQ multiplex PCR; the TCRdb copy retains only in-frame clones and omits some. The D gene and trimming were derived from the DNA, and the V and J assignments and clone size from that table. In the table there are fewer than 300,000 clones, over 75% of which are singletons. The CDR3 contains 14 residues. Trimming stripped 0 bases from V and 7 bases from J, with 13 bases between. CDR1 GTSNPN and CDR2 SVGIG come from the germline V gene (reference sequence). The receptor's source is a human donor in a cohort sampled during active COVID-19. J is TRBJ1-5 and V is TRBV30; possibly TRBD1 for D (6 bases). Sequences were obtained from peripheral blood. Here the CDR3 DNA reads TGTGCCTGGAGTGTAGGACCGACAGGCCAGCCCCAGCATTTT. Protein product: CAWSVGPTGQPQHF.